One T cell receptor (beta chain) is described in this entry. What it binds is not known. The table came from immunoSEQ multiplex PCR; TCRdb's copy has only in-frame clones and leaves some out. The table shows more than 2,000,000 clones, with 85% to 95% occurring only once. Germline loops: CDR1 SGHDT, CDR2 YYEEEE. The CDR3 runs to 18 residues. V was clipped by 0 bases and J by 11 bases, with 30 bases between them. These data originate in a study of shared clonotypes between healthy human individuals. Study information: CD4 naive and memory got three plates each, CD8 naive two, CD8 memory one.

Study-level points and caveats: As a rule, naive subsets had a larger estimated richness than memory subsets. Shared across a handful of donors were approximately 5% of the naive CD4 clonotypes.

This chain links TRBV5-6 with TRBJ2-7; D is tentatively TRBD1 or TRBD2 (6 bases each). The material sequenced was naive CD4+ T cells from PBMCs. Subset specified: CD45RA+ positively selected. This sequence was found in a man aged 18 to 35 in good health. Some clones in this sample may be carry-over from other donors' samples. This CDR3 reads CASSLGPGRGPRLGSEYF. The CDR3 region has the DNA TGTGCCAGCAGCTTGGGGCCTGGCCGGGGGCCCAGGCTGGGATCAGAGTACTTC.